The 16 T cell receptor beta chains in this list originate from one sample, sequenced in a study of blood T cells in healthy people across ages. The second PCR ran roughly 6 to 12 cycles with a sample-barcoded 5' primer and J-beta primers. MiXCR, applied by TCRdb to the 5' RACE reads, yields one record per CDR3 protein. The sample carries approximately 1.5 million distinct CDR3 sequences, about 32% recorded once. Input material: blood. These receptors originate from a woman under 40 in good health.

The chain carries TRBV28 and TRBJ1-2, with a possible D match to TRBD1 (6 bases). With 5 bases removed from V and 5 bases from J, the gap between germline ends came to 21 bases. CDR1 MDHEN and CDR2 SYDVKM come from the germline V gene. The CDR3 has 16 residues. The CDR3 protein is CASSAPINRAVYGYTF. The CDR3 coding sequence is TGTGCCAGCAGTGCCCCTATCAACAGGGCCGTGTATGGCTACACCTTC.

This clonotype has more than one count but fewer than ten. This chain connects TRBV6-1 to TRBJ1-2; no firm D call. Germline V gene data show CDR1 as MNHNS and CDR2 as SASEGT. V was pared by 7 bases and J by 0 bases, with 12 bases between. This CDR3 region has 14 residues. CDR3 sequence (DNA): TGTGCCAGCAACGAACGGAGAGCTAACTATGGCTACACCTTC. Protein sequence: CASNERRANYGYTF.

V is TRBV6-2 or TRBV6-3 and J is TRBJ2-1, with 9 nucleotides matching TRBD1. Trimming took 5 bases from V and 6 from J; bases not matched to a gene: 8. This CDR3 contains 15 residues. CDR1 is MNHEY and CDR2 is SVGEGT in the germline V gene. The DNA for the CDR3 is TGTGCCAGCAGTACAAGGGACAGGGTAGGCAATGAGCAGTTCTTC. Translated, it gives CASSTRDRVGNEQFF.

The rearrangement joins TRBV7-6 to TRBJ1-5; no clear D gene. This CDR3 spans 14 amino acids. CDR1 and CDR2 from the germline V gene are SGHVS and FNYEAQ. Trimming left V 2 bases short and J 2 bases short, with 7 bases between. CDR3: CASSLQAGNQPQHF. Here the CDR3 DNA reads TGTGCCAGCAGCTTACAAGCGGGCAATCAGCCCCAGCATTTT.

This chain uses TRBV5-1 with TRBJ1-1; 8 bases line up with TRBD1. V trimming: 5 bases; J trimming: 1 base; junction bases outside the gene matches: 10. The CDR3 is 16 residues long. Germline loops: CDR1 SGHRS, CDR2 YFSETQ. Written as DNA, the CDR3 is TGCGCCAGCAGTAGGGACAGGATGACCTCGAACACTGAAGCTTTCTTT. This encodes CASSRDRMTSNTEAFF.

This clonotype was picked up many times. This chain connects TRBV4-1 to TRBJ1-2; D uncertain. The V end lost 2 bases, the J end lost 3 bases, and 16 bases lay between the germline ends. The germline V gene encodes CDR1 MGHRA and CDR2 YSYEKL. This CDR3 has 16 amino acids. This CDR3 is CASSQPTFDSDYGYTF. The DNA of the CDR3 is TGCGCCAGCAGCCAACCCACGTTCGATTCTGACTATGGCTACACCTTC.

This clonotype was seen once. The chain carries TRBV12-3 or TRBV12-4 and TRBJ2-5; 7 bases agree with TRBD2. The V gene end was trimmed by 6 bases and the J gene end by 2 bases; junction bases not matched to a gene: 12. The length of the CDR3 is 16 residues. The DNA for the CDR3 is TGTGCCAGCAGCGAACTTGGGCTAGCGGAGCAAGAGACCCAGTACTTC. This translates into CASSELGLAEQETQYF.

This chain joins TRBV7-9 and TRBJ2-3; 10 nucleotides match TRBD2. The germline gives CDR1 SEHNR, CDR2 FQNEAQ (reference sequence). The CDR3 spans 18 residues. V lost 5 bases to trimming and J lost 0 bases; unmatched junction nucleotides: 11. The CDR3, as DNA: TGTGCCAGCAGCCCTCCAGCGGGAGGGGGTCATAGCACAGATACGCAGTATTTT. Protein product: CASSPPAGGGHSTDTQYF.

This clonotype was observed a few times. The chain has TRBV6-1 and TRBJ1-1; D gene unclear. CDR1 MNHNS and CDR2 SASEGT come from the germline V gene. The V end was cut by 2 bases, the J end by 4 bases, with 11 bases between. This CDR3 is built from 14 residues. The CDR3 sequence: CASSEFLGGTEAFF. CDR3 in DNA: TGTGCCAGCAGTGAATTCTTGGGCGGCACTGAAGCTTTCTTT.

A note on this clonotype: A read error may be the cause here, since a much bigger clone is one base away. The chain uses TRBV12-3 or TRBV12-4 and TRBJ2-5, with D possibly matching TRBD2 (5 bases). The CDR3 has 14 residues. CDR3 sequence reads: CASRIEGVEETLYF. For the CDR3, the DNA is TGTGCCAGCAGGATCGAGGGTGTTGAGGAGACCCTGTACTTC.

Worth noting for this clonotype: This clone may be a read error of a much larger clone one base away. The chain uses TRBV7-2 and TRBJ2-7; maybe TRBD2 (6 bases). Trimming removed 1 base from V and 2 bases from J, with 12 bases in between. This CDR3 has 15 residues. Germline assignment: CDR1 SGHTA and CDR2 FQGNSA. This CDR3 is CASSLGRDCTYEQYF. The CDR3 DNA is TGTGCCAGCAGCTTAGGTCGGGACTGTACCTACGAGCAGTACTTC.

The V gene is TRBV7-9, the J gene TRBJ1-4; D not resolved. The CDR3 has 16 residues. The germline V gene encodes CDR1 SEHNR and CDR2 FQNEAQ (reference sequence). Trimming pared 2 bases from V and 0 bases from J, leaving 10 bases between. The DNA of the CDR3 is TGTGCCAGCAGCTTACTTGTCGGTGCAACTAATGAAAAACTGTTTTTT. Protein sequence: CASSLLVGATNEKLFF. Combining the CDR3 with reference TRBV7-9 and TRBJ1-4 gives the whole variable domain DTGVSQNPRHKITKRGQNVTFRCDPISEHNRLYWYRQTLGQGPEFLTYFQNEAQLEKSRLLSDRFSAERPKGSFSTLEIQRTEQGDSAMYLCASSLLVGATNEKLFFGSGTQLSVL.

This chain's CDR3 is CASNNIGAGETQYF. CDR3 sequence (DNA): TGCGCCAGCAATAATATCGGGGCTGGGGAGACCCAGTACTTC. This chain uses TRBV5-1 with TRBJ2-5; TRBD1 or TRBD2 may be the D gene (5 bases each). The CDR3 contains 14 residues. Germline V CDR1 and CDR2: SGHRS, YFSETQ. V shed 6 bases and J shed 5 bases, with 17 bases lying between them.

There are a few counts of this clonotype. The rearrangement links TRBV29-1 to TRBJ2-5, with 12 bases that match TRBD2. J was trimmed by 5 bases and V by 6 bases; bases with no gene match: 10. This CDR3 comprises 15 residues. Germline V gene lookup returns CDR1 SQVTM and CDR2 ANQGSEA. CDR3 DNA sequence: TGCAGCGTGGGACTAGCGGGCCTCCTGGGGGAGACCCAGTACTTC. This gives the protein CSVGLAGLLGETQYF.

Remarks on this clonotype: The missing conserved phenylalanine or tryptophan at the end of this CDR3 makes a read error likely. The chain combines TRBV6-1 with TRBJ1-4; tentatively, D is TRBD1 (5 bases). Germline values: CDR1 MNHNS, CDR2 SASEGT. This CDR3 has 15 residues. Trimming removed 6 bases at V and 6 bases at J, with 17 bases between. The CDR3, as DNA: TGTGCCAGCAGCGAACCCGGGACGGGAGATGAAAAACTGTTTTGT. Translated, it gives CASSEPGTGDEKLFC.

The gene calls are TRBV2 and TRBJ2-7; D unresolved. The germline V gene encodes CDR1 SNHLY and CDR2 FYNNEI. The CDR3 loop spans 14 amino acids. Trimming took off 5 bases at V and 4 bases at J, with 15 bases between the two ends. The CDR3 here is CASSRDTLGYEQYF. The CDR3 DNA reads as TGTGCCAGCAGTCGCGACACCCTAGGGTACGAGCAGTACTTC.